Shown below are 20 T cell receptor beta chains from a single sample sequenced in a study of tumor-infiltrating lymphocytes in primary liver carcinoma. From unsorted bulk tissue weighing roughly 17-31 mg, DNA and RNA were co-extracted. From roughly 0.55 ug of total RNA, TCR beta-specific cDNA was reverse-transcribed using a constant-region primer. It was through three nested multiplex PCR rounds of slightly modified ARM-PCR that TCR beta libraries arose. The first two PCR rounds, around 10 cycles each, used TRBV1-TRBV30 forward primers and a C-beta reverse primer. TCRdb reprocessed the multiplex PCR reads with MiXCR, giving one entry per CDR3 protein. This table has 100,000 to 120,000 distinct CDR3 sequences, around 80% appearing once. The sample was liver tumor tissue from sampling region 3. Stated subset: tumor region T3, left-lateral pole. The receptors shown here come from a man in his forties with primary liver carcinoma and hepatitis B virus infection.

For this clonotype: Relative to the germline gene, one junction end is altered; a read error may explain this. The CDR3 DNA is TGCAGGGTTGCCCAGACAGGGCTCCACAAGCAGTACTTC. Protein sequence: CRVAQTGLHKQYF. This chain uses TRBV29-1 with TRBJ2-7; 7 bases are a match to TRBD1. Germline V gene lookup returns CDR1 SQVTM and CDR2 ANQGSEA. CDR3 length: 13 amino acids.

This clonotype was observed many times. This chain joins TRBV29-1 and TRBJ1-2, with D maybe TRBD1 (6 bases). V was pared by 7 bases and J by 4 bases, with 13 bases between. The CDR3 is 12 amino acids. CDR1 is SQVTM and CDR2 is ANQGSEA in the germline V gene. CDR3 amino acids: CSGATGSYGYTF. The CDR3 DNA follows: TGCAGCGGGGCGACAGGATCCTATGGCTACACCTTC.

This clonotype was detected only a few times. The germline gene is not matched at one end of the junction; a read error may be the cause. This chain connects TRBV11-3 to TRBJ1-5, with a tentative D call TRBD1 (5 bases). Germline CDR1 is SGHNT and CDR2 is YENEEA. The CDR3 totals 15 residues. CDR3 sequence reads: CVSSLDLGVAQPQHF. Written as DNA, the CDR3 is TGTGTCAGTAGCTTAGATCTGGGGGTGGCTCAGCCCCAGCACTTT.

This clonotype is medium-sized by share. The V call is TRBV11-2, the J call TRBJ2-7; TRBD2 is a possible D gene (5 bases). The CDR3 has 14 residues. Germline V gives CDR1 SGHAT, CDR2 FQNNGV. The V gene lost 7 bases and the J gene lost 2 bases, with 15 bases spanning the gap. The CDR3 region has the DNA TGTGCCAGCACCCGTGGGAGTTCCACCTACGAGCAGTACTTC. Protein product: CASTRGSSTYEQYF.

This sequence joins TRBV5-1 and TRBJ2-1; D call uncertain. The CDR3 is 15 amino acids. CDR1 is SGHRS and CDR2 is YFSETQ in the germline V gene. Trimming pared 3 bases from V and 2 bases from J, leaving 12 bases between. The CDR3 loop is CASSSIESAYNEQFF. The CDR3 DNA reads TGCGCCAGCAGCTCGATTGAAAGTGCCTACAATGAGCAGTTCTTC.

A word on this clonotype: The conserved phenylalanine or tryptophan normally closing the CDR3 is absent here, so this likely arose from a read error. The rearrangement uses TRBV7-9 and TRBJ1-4; D is undetermined. CDR1 and CDR2 (germline): SEHNR, FQNEAQ (reference sequence). This CDR3 has 14 amino acids. Trimming removed 0 bases from V and 5 bases from J, with 7 bases in between. CDR3 nucleotides: TGTGCCAGCAGCTTAGCTGGTCAGAATGAAAAACTGTTTCTT. Translated, it gives CASSLAGQNEKLFL.

Regarding this clonotype: The conserved phenylalanine or tryptophan is not found at the CDR3 terminus, so this likely reflects a read error. The J gene is TRBJ2-5, the V gene TRBV6-5; 7 bases are shared with TRBD1. The CDR3 runs to 14 residues. Germline lookup yields CDR1 MNHEY and CDR2 SVGAGI. V trimming: 6 bases; J trimming: 3 bases; junction bases outside the gene matches: 7. The CDR3 region has the DNA TGTGCCAGCAGCCAACAGGGGTTGGAAGAGACCCAGTACTTA. Its protein product is CASSQQGLEETQYL.

Of note for this clonotype: The conserved phenylalanine or tryptophan is not found at the CDR3 terminus, so this likely reflects a read error. The gene calls are TRBV29-1 and TRBJ2-5, with 8 bases lining up with TRBD1. The CDR3 consists of 15 residues. The germline gives CDR1 SQVTM, CDR2 ANQGSEA. The chain's CDR3 is CGVGGTGPPRESQYY. The CDR3 DNA reads as TGCGGCGTTGGGGGGACAGGACCTCCGAGGGAGTCCCAGTACTAC.

Concerning this clonotype itself: The conserved final phenylalanine or tryptophan is absent from the CDR3, which likely points to a read error. This chain links TRBV30 with TRBJ2-2, with a weak D call TRBD2 (6 bases). The CDR3 covers 14 residues. Looked up from germline, CDR1 is GTSNPN and CDR2 is SVGIG (reference sequence). The CDR3 DNA reads TGTCCCTGGACTCCTAGCGTGAACGCCGGGGAGCTGTTTTCT. It translates to CPWTPSVNAGELFS.

To note about this clonotype: At one end the junction does not follow the germline gene, possibly because of a read error. V usage is TRBV29-1 and J usage is TRBJ2-4; the D gene is possibly TRBD1 (5 bases). CDR1 is SQVTM and CDR2 is ANQGSEA in the germline V gene. The CDR3 totals 11 residues. The CDR3 sequence is CRVGALNIQYF. Here the CDR3 DNA reads TGTAGAGTTGGGGCTTTAAACATTCAGTACTTC.

This clonotype was seen ten or more times. The genes are TRBV6-1 and TRBJ2-5, with a tentative D call TRBD2 (7 bases). The V end was cut by 7 bases, the J end by 5 bases, with 20 bases between. The germline CDR1 and CDR2 sequences are MNHNS and SASEGT. The CDR3 loop spans 15 amino acids. The CDR3 protein is CASIRGGALAETQYF. The CDR3 DNA reads as TGTGCCAGCATCCGAGGGGGGGCTCTCGCGGAGACCCAGTACTTC.

As concerns this clonotype: The junction departs from the called germline gene at one end, perhaps through a read error. V and J are TRBV10-3 and TRBJ2-2, with TRBD1 matching over 7 bases. CDR3 size: 15 residues. CDR1 is ENHRY, CDR2 SYGVKD, per germline. Here the CDR3 DNA reads TGTGCCGTCAGTGAGCAACAGGGGAACACCTGGGAGCTGTTTTTT. Its protein is CAVSEQQGNTWELFF.

Regarding this clonotype: One junction end does not reproduce the germline sequence, and a read error may be involved. The chain is built from TRBV30 and TRBJ2-2, with D uncertain. The germline CDR1 and CDR2 sequences are GTSNPN and SVGIG (reference sequence). The CDR3 sequence is 12 residues long. CDR3 sequence (DNA): TGTCCCTCGGAGCGAAACACAGGGGAGCTGTTTTTT. The encoded protein is CPSERNTGELFF.

Worth noting for this clonotype: At one end the junction does not follow the germline gene, possibly because of a read error. V and J are TRBV6-5 and TRBJ1-5; D remains unclear. This CDR3 contains 12 residues. Per germline, CDR1 MNHEY and CDR2 SVGAGI. CDR3 bases: TGTGCCAGCAACGACGCCAATCAGCCCCTGCATTTT. Protein: CASNDANQPLHF.

The genes are TRBV4-1 and TRBJ2-1; perhaps TRBD2 as D (5 bases). V dropped 0 bases and J dropped 7 bases, with 16 bases sitting between them. The V gene's germline CDR1 is MGHRA and CDR2 YSYEKL. CDR3 length: 16 amino acids. CDR3 nucleotides: TGCGCCAGCAGCCAAGAAGGAGCGGAGAGGTGGAATGAGCAGTTCTTC. As protein: CASSQEGAERWNEQFF.

The chain uses TRBV6-6 and TRBJ2-7, with a possible D match to TRBD2 (6 bases). The CDR3 is made up of 14 amino acids. The ends were cut back, 3 bases at V and 4 bases at J, with 13 bases in the middle. Germline-derived CDR1 and CDR2 are MNHNY and SVGAGI (reference sequence). The CDR3 DNA follows: TGTGCCAGCAGTTATCGGAGGGACGGTTACGAGCAGTACGTC. This gives the protein CASSYRRDGYEQYV.

For this clonotype: At one of its ends the junction is not consistent with the germline gene, which may arise from a read error. The chain joins TRBV11-2 to TRBJ2-3; no clear D. Germline lookup yields CDR1 SGHAT and CDR2 FQNNGV. The CDR3 length is 14 residues. CDR3 region: CANSPLDRADTQYF. The CDR3 DNA sequence: TGTGCCAACAGCCCCCTGGACCGGGCAGATACGCAGTATTTT.

About this clonotype itself: A read error may explain this, as a much larger clone is one base away. The rearrangement uses TRBV24-1 and TRBJ2-1; tentatively, D is TRBD2 (5 bases). CDR3 length: 11 amino acids. The V gene's germline CDR1 is KGHDR and CDR2 SFDVKD. CDR3 sequence: CATSEGNEQLF. The CDR3, as DNA: TGTGCCACCAGCGAGGGAAATGAGCAGTTGTTC.

As regards this clonotype: The conserved final phenylalanine or tryptophan is absent from the CDR3, which likely points to a read error. This chain links TRBV6-6 with TRBJ2-6; D tentatively reads TRBD1 or TRBD2 (5 bases each). The V gene lost 6 bases and the J gene lost 0 bases, with 15 bases spanning the gap. The CDR3 length is 17 residues. Germline lookup yields CDR1 MNHNY and CDR2 SVGAGI (reference sequence). CDR3 in DNA: TGTGCCAGCAGGGTTGGGGGTCTATCCTCTGGGGCCAACGTCCTGACTCTA. Encoded protein: CASRVGGLSSGANVLTL.

The rearrangement joins TRBV6-2 or TRBV6-3 to TRBJ1-5, with D maybe TRBD1 (6 bases). The germline CDR1 and CDR2 sequences are MNHEY and SVGEGT. V was shortened by 8 bases and J by 4 bases, with 18 bases between the two germline ends. The CDR3 spans 15 residues. CDR3 region: CASGSREDRNQPQHF. The CDR3 DNA reads TGTGCCAGCGGCTCCAGGGAGGACAGAAATCAGCCCCAGCATTTT.